The 24 T cell receptor beta chains below all came from one sample that was sequenced in a study of blood T cells in healthy people across ages. Primers used in a second PCR of roughly 6 to 12 cycles were a sample-barcoded 5' primer and a J-beta primer mix. One entry per CDR3 protein, called by TCRdb with MiXCR from the 5' RACE reads. This sample carries some 1.1 million distinct CDR3 sequences, approximately 38% of them seen once, and the ten largest clones take roughly 14%. The sample comprised blood. The source is a young man in good health.

This clonotype was seen only a few times. V and J are TRBV13 and TRBJ1-2; no definite D call. Germline lookup yields CDR1 PRHDT and CDR2 FYEKMQ (reference sequence). This CDR3 region has 12 residues. V gave up 2 bases and J gave up 7 bases, with 8 bases separating them. The CDR3 DNA is TGTGCCAGCAGCTTAATACACGGTGGCTACACCTTC. Amino acid sequence: CASSLIHGGYTF.

The J gene is TRBJ2-3, the V gene TRBV9; possibly TRBD1 or TRBD2 for D (5 bases each). CDR3 size: 15 residues. With 2 bases removed from V and 0 bases from J, the gap between germline ends came to 10 bases. Germline-derived CDR1 and CDR2 are SGDLS and YYNGEE. The CDR3 here is CASSVGADSTDTQYF. CDR3 DNA: TGTGCCAGCAGCGTCGGGGCAGATAGCACAGATACGCAGTATTTT.

This clonotype was detected only a few times. The CDR3 nucleotides are TGTGCCAGCAGCTTAAGTCCGCTTAGCACAGATACGCAGTATTTT. Translation gives CASSLSPLSTDTQYF. The chain employs TRBV7-9 and TRBJ2-3, with D unclear. This CDR3 is built from 15 residues. The germline gives CDR1 SEHNR, CDR2 FQNEAQ (reference sequence). V lost 2 bases, J lost 0 bases, and 9 bases lay in between. Drawing the rest from reference TRBV7-9 and TRBJ2-3, the complete variable domain is DTGVSQNPRHKITKRGQNVTFRCDPISEHNRLYWYRQTLGQGPEFLTYFQNEAQLEKSRLLSDRFSAERPKGSFSTLEIQRTEQGDSAMYLCASSLSPLSTDTQYFGPGTRLTVL.

This clonotype has only a few counts. In DNA form, the CDR3 reads TGTGCCAGCAGTTACTTAGGACAGGGGGCGTTAAACAATGAGCAGTACTTC. Its protein is CASSYLGQGALNNEQYF. The genes are TRBV6-5 and TRBJ2-1, with 11 nucleotides matching TRBD1. The J call is uncertain, as TRBJ2-7 better fits the DNA end. Germline CDR1 reads MNHEY; CDR2 reads SVGAGI. The CDR3 runs 17 residues.

The rearrangement uses TRBV12-3 or TRBV12-4 and TRBJ2-1; D might be TRBD1 or TRBD2, each matching 5 bases. This CDR3 is built from 15 residues. V lost 6 bases and J 4 bases, leaving 16 bases between the germline ends. The CDR3 loop reads CASSTDRGAYNEQFF. DNA of the CDR3: TGTGCCAGCAGCACCGATCGAGGGGCGTACAATGAGCAGTTCTTC.

The chain combines TRBV12-3 or TRBV12-4 with TRBJ2-2; D not resolved. This CDR3 has 16 residues. V was pared by 3 bases and J by 0 bases, with 11 bases between. The CDR3 protein is CASSFPSTPNTGELFF. CDR3 sequence (DNA): TGTGCCAGCAGTTTTCCCTCCACCCCGAACACCGGGGAGCTGTTTTTT.

This clonotype was picked up a small number of times. The V and J genes are TRBV12-3 or TRBV12-4 and TRBJ2-1; D possibly corresponds to TRBD1 (6 bases). The CDR3 sequence is 15 residues long. Deletions cut 5 bases from V and 4 bases from J, with 15 bases between. The CDR3 DNA sequence: TGTGCCAGCAGTCCCCGGCAGGGGAATTACAATGAGCAGTTCTTC. It yields the protein CASSPRQGNYNEQFF.

The chain uses TRBV5-1 and TRBJ2-7, with TRBD1 identical over 7 bases. This CDR3 is 15 amino acids long. CDR1 is SGHRS and CDR2 is YFSETQ in the germline V gene. V trimming: 2 bases; J trimming: 3 bases; junction bases outside the gene matches: 8. CDR3 DNA sequence: TGCGCCAGCAGCTTCGAGACAGGGTATTTCTACGAGCAGTACTTC. It encodes CASSFETGYFYEQYF. The full variable domain, its missing parts supplied by reference TRBV5-1 and TRBJ2-7, is KAGVTQTPRYLIKTRGQQVTLSCSPISGHRSVSWYQQTPGQGLQFLFEYFSETQRNKGNFPGRFSGRQFSNSRSEMNVSTLELGDSALYLCASSFETGYFYEQYFGPGTRLTVT.

This clonotype was detected a few times. J is TRBJ2-2 and V is TRBV28, with unresolved D. Trimming took off 6 bases at V and 1 base at J, with 18 bases between the two ends. CDR1 and CDR2 (germline): MDHEN, SYDVKM. CDR3 length: 17 amino acids. DNA for the CDR3: TGTGCCAGCAGCCCTGCCTCGGCTGGGCTGAACACCGGGGAGCTGTTTTTT. Amino acid sequence: CASSPASAGLNTGELFF.

In regard to this clonotype: A much larger clone sits a single nucleotide away, making a read error possible. This CDR3 reads CSAVGPLQNEQFF. Written as DNA, the CDR3 is TGCAGTGCCGTGGGACCCCTTCAAAATGAGCAGTTCTTC. The chain has TRBV20-1 and TRBJ2-1, with D possibly being TRBD1 or TRBD2 (5 bases each). V was clipped by 6 bases and J by 7 bases, with 16 bases between them. The CDR3 is made up of 13 amino acids. The germline CDR1 and CDR2 sequences are DFQATT and SNEGSKA (reference sequence).

Of note for this clonotype: Since a much larger clone is just one base distant, this may be a read error. This rearrangement joins TRBV29-1 to TRBJ2-3, with D perhaps matching TRBD1 (5 bases). Trimming took off 3 bases at V and 3 bases at J, with 16 bases between the two ends. Germline CDR1 reads SQVTM; CDR2 reads ANQGSEA. The CDR3 is 15 amino acids. This CDR3 reads CSVDRVGLTTDTQYF. In DNA, the CDR3 is TGCAGCGTTGATCGGGTGGGGCTAACTACAGATACGCAGTATTTT.

The J gene is TRBJ2-3, the V gene TRBV20-1, with D possibly matching TRBD1 (5 bases). The CDR3 has 15 residues. V was pared by 0 bases and J by 1 base, with 11 bases between. CDR1 DFQATT and CDR2 SNEGSKA come from the germline V gene (reference sequence). The CDR3 DNA reads as TGCAGTGCTAGAGATCCAGGCAGGGGCACAGATACGCAGTATTTT. This codes for CSARDPGRGTDTQYF.

The rearrangement links TRBV28 to TRBJ2-5; D possibly corresponds to TRBD2 (6 bases). Germline V CDR1 and CDR2: MDHEN, SYDVKM. V lost 6 bases and J 6 bases, leaving 14 bases between the germline ends. The CDR3 loop spans 13 amino acids. Here the CDR3 reads CASSPVGGQTQYF. Here the CDR3 DNA reads TGTGCCAGCAGCCCAGTCGGGGGACAGACCCAGTACTTC.

This chain uses TRBV9 with TRBJ2-7, with D unresolved. Germline-derived CDR1 and CDR2 are SGDLS and YYNGEE. The length of the CDR3 is 11 residues. Between the trimmed V and J ends, which lost 4 bases and 5 bases, there was a span of 7 bases. CDR3 nucleotide sequence: TGTGCCAGCAGCTCTGAGAACGAGCAGTACTTC. This translates into CASSSENEQYF.

The J gene is TRBJ1-2, the V gene TRBV25-1; D remains ambiguous. Germline CDR1 reads MGHDK; CDR2 reads SYGVNS. This CDR3 region has 10 residues. Trimming stripped 7 bases from V and 7 bases from J, with 7 bases between. The CDR3 protein is CASKGAGYTF. DNA of the CDR3: TGTGCCAGCAAGGGAGCTGGCTACACCTTC.

The rearrangement joins TRBV12-3 or TRBV12-4 to TRBJ1-5; D gene ambiguous. Trimming pared 7 bases from V and 6 bases from J, leaving 19 bases between. This CDR3 has 15 residues. CDR3 amino acids: CASTKGPGLAQPQHF. The CDR3 DNA follows: TGTGCCAGCACCAAAGGGCCGGGTTTAGCTCAGCCCCAGCATTTT.

The gene calls are TRBV5-1 and TRBJ1-5; TRBD1 matches 8 bases. CDR1 is SGHRS and CDR2 is YFSETQ in the germline V gene. The length of the CDR3 is 14 residues. V trimming: 7 bases; J trimming: 5 bases; junction bases outside the gene matches: 8. This chain's CDR3 is CASGSGQDDQPQHF. In nucleotides, the CDR3 is TGCGCCAGCGGCTCGGGACAGGATGATCAGCCCCAGCATTTT.

The chain recombines TRBV12-3 or TRBV12-4 with TRBJ2-3; 7 bases match TRBD2. This CDR3 is 16 amino acids long. V dropped 6 bases and J dropped 0; count of bases not matched to a gene: 9. The CDR3 DNA follows: TGTGCCAGCAGCTTGACTAGCTCCACAAGCACAGATACGCAGTATTTT. Translated: CASSLTSSTSTDTQYF.

This clonotype was counted many times. This chain links TRBV11-2 with TRBJ1-5, with D uncertain. Germline values: CDR1 SGHAT, CDR2 FQNNGV. The CDR3 contains 15 residues. V was trimmed by 1 base and J by 2 bases, leaving 9 bases between them. The CDR3: CASSLGGGGNQPQHF. CDR3 nucleotide sequence: TGTGCCAGCAGCTTAGGGGGAGGTGGCAATCAGCCCCAGCATTTT.

This clonotype was seen a single time. This chain connects TRBV4-2 to TRBJ2-1; 7 bases fit TRBD2. V was clipped by 0 bases and J by 7 bases; unmatched bases: 6. The CDR3 is made up of 15 amino acids. Germline CDR1 LGHNA, CDR2 YNFKEQ. Written as DNA, the CDR3 is TGTGCCAGCAGCCAAGAGCAGACGGGGGGTAATGAGCAGTTCTTC. It specifies CASSQEQTGGNEQFF.

This clonotype showed up just a few times. V is TRBV7-3 and J is TRBJ2-1; possible D gene TRBD1, 5 bases. The CDR3 is made up of 14 amino acids. Germline CDR1 reads SGHTA; CDR2 reads FQGTGA. Trimming removed 2 bases from V and 6 bases from J, with 11 bases in between. CDR3 coding DNA: TGTGCCAGCAGCTTAGGGGCTATCCCCAATGAGCAGTTCTTC. This sequence encodes CASSLGAIPNEQFF. Using reference TRBV7-3 and TRBJ2-1 for the parts outside the CDR3, the full variable domain is GAGVSQTPSNKVTEKGKYVELRCDPISGHTALYWYRQSLGQGPEFLIYFQGTGAADDSGLPNDRFFAVRPEGSVSTLKIQRTERGDSAVYLCASSLGAIPNEQFFGPGTRLTVL.

This chain links TRBV20-1 with TRBJ1-1; tentative D call: TRBD1 (5 bases). The CDR3 is 11 amino acids. Germline CDR1 reads DFQATT; CDR2 reads SNEGSKA (reference sequence). V dropped 6 bases and J dropped 6 bases, with 11 bases sitting between them. The CDR3 loop reads CSARRGAEAFF. CDR3 coding DNA: TGCAGTGCCCGACGGGGGGCTGAAGCTTTCTTT.

The sample holds a few counts of this clonotype. The chain uses TRBV24-1 and TRBJ2-3; 7 bases map to TRBD2. The CDR3 totals 17 residues. Trimming removed 2 bases from V and 5 bases from J; junction bases left unmatched: 12. Germline V gene lookup returns CDR1 KGHDR and CDR2 SFDVKD. The CDR3, as DNA: TGTGCCACCAGTGATTGGACGGGGGGTCAAGGTATAGATACGCAGTATTTT. Translated: CATSDWTGGQGIDTQYF.

The table lists this clonotype with a few counts. V usage is TRBV4-2 and J usage is TRBJ1-1; D may be TRBD1 (5 bases). Germline lookup yields CDR1 LGHNA and CDR2 YNFKEQ. The ends were cut back, 1 base at V and 6 bases at J, with 12 bases in the middle. The CDR3 has 14 residues. The CDR3 nucleotides are TGTGCCAGCAGCCAAGGGGGACGTTCGTCTGAAGCTTTCTTT. It translates to CASSQGGRSSEAFF.